The sequence of this T cell receptor (beta chain) was determined in a study of T cells in tuberculosis. Study overall: Sequenced TCRs come from CD1B-GMM tetramer-binding T cells. IGRA-negative adolescents, IGRA-positive adolescents with latent tuberculosis and adults with active tuberculosis formed this South African cohort.

Points from the study as a whole: A GMM-specific repertoire classifier reached roughly 90% accuracy, AUROC 0.90.

Regarding this clone: The antigen remains unidentified.

The table came from immunoSEQ multiplex PCR; TCRdb's copy has only in-frame clones and leaves some out. The sample has 30,000 to 35,000 clones, 80% to 95% seen once. Each donor contributed about 100,000 T cells on average, unsorted. Germline V gene lookup returns CDR1 MDHEN and CDR2 SYDVKM. Deletions cut 7 bases from V and 6 bases from J, with 9 bases between. This CDR3 spans 12 amino acids. V and J are TRBV28 and TRBJ2-2; maybe TRBD1 (6 bases). Sequencing was done on a sample of PBMCs. The receptor's source is a donor aged 10 to 29 with latent tuberculosis or without tuberculosis infection. CDR3 sequence (DNA): TGTGCCAGCATAACAGGGCCCGGGGAGCTGTTTTTT. This gives the protein CASITGPGELFF.